Listed below are T cell receptor beta chains from one sample, sequenced in a study of T-cell reconstitution after alpha-beta-depleted transplantation in children. Each CDR3 protein gets one entry after TCRdb re-called the PCR reads with MiXCR. Seen here are approximately 1,000,000 distinct CDR3 sequences, 25% to 35% observed once, and the top ten hold over 25%. Sequences were derived from PBMCs, mostly from graft donor cells, sampled 360 days after TCRalphabeta/CD19-depleted stem cell transplant. These receptors came from a boy under two years old who had a stem cell transplant for SCID, so the T cells may come from the graft donor. Both conserved end residues are part of each CDR3. A D gene is named only where the DNA matches it firmly. Expanded clones get a size class; other rows say once, few or many, or leave the size out.

TRBV5-5,TRBJ2-2,NA,NA,TGTGCCAGCGCGGACTTGAACACCGGGGAGCTGTTTTTT,CASADLNTGELFF
TRBV4-1,TRBJ2-2,TRBD2,few,TGCGCCAGCAGCCAAGATCGAGGGACTAGTTGGAACACCGGGGAGCTGTTTTTT,CASSQDRGTSWNTGELFF
TRBV5-1,TRBJ1-2,TRBD1,NA,TGCGCCAGCAGCCAGACAGGGGGCGAAACCTATGGCTACACCTTC,CASSQTGGETYGYTF
TRBV7-2,TRBJ2-2,NA,few,TGTGCCAGCAGCCGAGGAAGGGTTACTTTCCCCGGGGAGCTGTTTTTT,CASSRGRVTFPGELFF
TRBV9,TRBJ1-1,NA,NA,TGTGCCAGCAGCGGAGGGGGGAAGAACACTGAAGCTTTCTTT,CASSGGGKNTEAFF
TRBV7-2,TRBJ2-2,TRBD1,NA,TGTGCCAGCAGCCCCGGACAGGGAAAGAGGGAGCTGTTTTTT,CASSPGQGKRELFF
TRBV29-1,TRBJ1-4,NA,NA,TGCAGCGTTGAGTTTAACCGGGGCACCCTGTTTTTT,CSVEFNRGTLFF
TRBV28,TRBJ1-6,TRBD1,few,TGTGCCAGCCAACAGGGGGGGAATTCACCCCTCCACTTT,CASQQGGNSPLHF
TRBV20-1,TRBJ2-3,NA,NA,TGCAGTGCGACCCCCTCAACCACAGATACGCAGTATTTT,CSATPSTTDTQYF
TRBV5-1,TRBJ2-5,TRBD1,NA,TGCGCCAGCAGCTTGGGGGAAAGACAGGGACGAGAGACCCAGTACTTC,CASSLGERQGRETQYF
TRBV20-1,TRBJ2-2,NA,NA,TGCAGTGCTAGAGGGGGTTGGACAGCCAACACCGGGGAGCTGTTTTTT,CSARGGWTANTGELFF
TRBV7-9,TRBJ1-1,NA,NA,TGTGCCAGCAGCTTAGATGGGGGAAGGAATACTGAAGCTTTCTTT,CASSLDGGRNTEAFF
TRBV20-1,TRBJ2-1,NA,once,TGCAGTGCTAACCGACAGGATAGTGAGCAGTTCTTC,CSANRQDSEQFF
TRBV7-2,TRBJ2-1,NA,many,TGTGCCAGCAGCTTAGCGAGGGAGTCCTACAATGAGCAGTTCTTC,CASSLARESYNEQFF
TRBV12-3/TRBV12-4,TRBJ1-4,TRBD1,NA,TGTGCCAGCAGTCCCGGGACAGGGGGGTTTCGGAATGAAAAACTGTTTTTT,CASSPGTGGFRNEKLFF
TRBV12-3/TRBV12-4,TRBJ1-4,NA,NA,TGTGCCAGCAGTGCCCCAACCAGGGGCACAACTAATGAAAAACTGTTTTTT,CASSAPTRGTTNEKLFF
TRBV20-1,TRBJ2-1,TRBD2,NA,TGCAGTGCTAGCGAGCGGGGGGGCCGGTCCTACAATGAGCAGTTCTTC,CSASERGGRSYNEQFF
TRBV6-2/TRBV6-3,TRBJ2-1,TRBD2,NA,TGTGCCAGCAGCCCCGGGACTAGCGGGTTTAGGCGGCAGTTCTTC,CASSPGTSGFRRQFF
TRBV20-1,TRBJ2-7,NA,few,TGCAGTGCTAGTCCAGGGGCTTTCTCCTACGAGCAGTACTTC,CSASPGAFSYEQYF
TRBV2,TRBJ2-7,TRBD1,NA,TGTGCCAGCAGGTTTACGGGACAGACCTACGAGCAGTACTTC,CASRFTGQTYEQYF
TRBV5-1,TRBJ2-1,NA,NA,TGCGCCAGCAGCTCGACGTCACTTAGCTCCTACAATGAGCAGTTCTTC,CASSSTSLSSYNEQFF
TRBV10-3,TRBJ1-6,TRBD1,many,TGTGCCATCAGTGATTCGGACAGGGGGTATAATTCACCCCTCCACTTT,CAISDSDRGYNSPLHF
TRBV12-3/TRBV12-4,TRBJ1-1,NA,NA,TGTGCCAGCAGCCCAAACAACCCCTCTGAAGCTTTCTTT,CASSPNNPSEAFF
TRBV12-3/TRBV12-4,TRBJ2-3,TRBD1,NA,TGTGCCAGCAGCCCCGGACAGGGTCAACCTTCAGATACGCAGTATTTT,CASSPGQGQPSDTQYF
TRBV4-2,TRBJ2-1,NA,NA,TGTGCCAGCAGCCCCACGGTGGGGGGGCAGGATGAGCAGTTCTTC,CASSPTVGGQDEQFF
TRBV11-2,TRBJ2-7,NA,few,TGTGCCAGCAGCTTATGGGACGAGCAGTACTTC,CASSLWDEQYF
TRBV12-3/TRBV12-4,TRBJ2-2,NA,NA,TGTGCCAGCAGTTTACAAGGGACGAACACCGGGGAGCTGTTTTTT,CASSLQGTNTGELFF
TRBV11-2,TRBJ2-4,NA,NA,TGTGCCAGCAGCCCACTCCAGGGGCCCCGAGGCATTCAGTACTTC,CASSPLQGPRGIQYF
TRBV29-1,TRBJ2-1,TRBD1,NA,TGCAGCGTAGCGACAGGGGCTTTCTACAATGAGCAGTTCTTC,CSVATGAFYNEQFF
TRBV9,TRBJ1-2,TRBD1,few,TGTGCCAGCAGCGCCCGACAGGGGCGTAACTATGGCTACACCTTC,CASSARQGRNYGYTF
TRBV24-1,TRBJ2-1,TRBD2,NA,TGTGCCACCAGTGATTTGCCTGGCGGGGCGGGGGGAATGTCGAGTGAGCAGTTCTTC,CATSDLPGGAGGMSSEQFF
TRBV5-6,TRBJ2-3,TRBD1,NA,TGTGCCAGCACAAGAAACTCAGGGACAGGGGAGGAAGATACGCAGTATTTT,CASTRNSGTGEEDTQYF
TRBV4-2,TRBJ1-1,NA,NA,TGTGCCAGCAGCCAATTTGCGGGCATGAACACTGAAGCTTTCTTT,CASSQFAGMNTEAFF
TRBV4-3,TRBJ2-2,NA,NA,TGCGCCAGCTCGAACATGGGGACACGGAACACCGGGGAGCTGTTTTTT,CASSNMGTRNTGELFF
TRBV9,TRBJ2-2,NA,NA,TGTGCCAGCAGCGCTGGCGGAAGAGCGAACACCGGGGAGCTGTTTTTT,CASSAGGRANTGELFF
TRBV6-1,TRBJ2-3,NA,NA,TGTGCCAGCGGCCGTCGGGATTCAGGGGAAACGCAGTATTTT,CASGRRDSGETQYF
TRBV20-1,TRBJ2-3,NA,NA,TGCAGTGCTACGCGGGACAGTCGAGATACGCAGTATTTT,CSATRDSRDTQYF
TRBV2,TRBJ2-7,TRBD2,NA,TGTGCCAGCAGTGGCCGACTAGCGGGCAATTTATACGAGCAGTACTTC,CASSGRLAGNLYEQYF
TRBV7-9,TRBJ1-1,NA,NA,TGTGCCAGCAGCTTGGAATCAGCGGTGGGCACTGAAGCTTTCTTT,CASSLESAVGTEAFF
TRBV7-2,TRBJ2-5,NA,NA,TGTGCCAGCAACAGGATTTTGGAGACCCAGTACTTC,CASNRILETQYF
TRBV27,TRBJ1-1,TRBD1,many,TGTGCCAGCAGGTGGGACAGCGAAGGGGATGAAGCTTTCTTT,CASRWDSEGDEAFF
TRBV18,TRBJ2-7,NA,NA,TGTGCCAGCTCACCAGGATCAAAAGGGGCGCTTATTAACTACGAGCAGTACTTC,CASSPGSKGALINYEQYF
TRBV5-1,TRBJ2-7,NA,few,TGCGCCAGCAGCTCAACCAACTCCTACGAGCAGTACTTC,CASSSTNSYEQYF
TRBV5-1,TRBJ2-3,NA,few,TGCGCCAGCAGATTTCAGTCTCCCGGCACAGATACGCAGTATTTT,CASRFQSPGTDTQYF
TRBV7-9,TRBJ1-1,NA,few,TGTGCCAGCAGCCCAGGGGTTATGGGCACTGAAGCTTTCTTT,CASSPGVMGTEAFF
TRBV2,TRBJ2-1,NA,once,TGTGCCAGCAGCCGCCGCGGGCCCAATGAGCAGTTCTTC,CASSRRGPNEQFF
TRBV2,TRBJ2-7,NA,NA,TGTGCCAGCAGAACGACAGGCCCAAGGTCCGAGCAGTACTTC,CASRTTGPRSEQYF
TRBV4-1,TRBJ2-5,NA,many,TGCGCCAGCAGCCCACCGTCCGGTGAGACCCAGTACTTC,CASSPPSGETQYF
TRBV5-6,TRBJ1-4,NA,few,TGTGCCAGCAGCCTCCGGACGGTAACTAATGAAAAACTGTTTTTT,CASSLRTVTNEKLFF
TRBV5-1,TRBJ2-1,NA,NA,TGCGCCAGCAGCCCCTCGGGGGTCCTGCAGTTCTTC,CASSPSGVLQFF
TRBV6-2/TRBV6-3,TRBJ1-3,NA,NA,TGTGCCAGCAGTTACTCGAATCCTGGAAACACCATATATTTT,CASSYSNPGNTIYF
TRBV12-3/TRBV12-4,TRBJ2-7,NA,NA,TGTGCCAGCAGTTTTTTCGAGCAGTACTTC,CASSFFEQYF
TRBV11-1,TRBJ2-2,TRBD2,NA,TGTGCCAGCACCGCCCCTAGCGGGGGGGCCAGCACCGGGGAGCTGTTTTTT,CASTAPSGGASTGELFF
TRBV20-1,TRBJ2-3,TRBD2,NA,TGCAGTGCTAGAGGGACTAGCGGGGGCCCGCCAGATACGCAGTATTTT,CSARGTSGGPPDTQYF
TRBV27,TRBJ2-4,TRBD1,NA,TGTGCCAGCAGTTCGTCGGACAGGGTCGACATTCAGTACTTC,CASSSSDRVDIQYF
TRBV12-5,TRBJ1-5,NA,NA,TGTGCTAGTGGTTTAGGGACAACTAGCAATCAGCCCCAGCATTTT,CASGLGTTSNQPQHF
TRBV29-1,TRBJ2-5,NA,few,TGCAGCGTTGAAGTAAGCAGGGTTGGAACCCAGTACTTC,CSVEVSRVGTQYF